A single T cell receptor beta chain is shown here with its context. Antigen: not known. Germline loops: CDR1 LGHDT, CDR2 YNNKEL (reference sequence). This CDR3 is 13 amino acids long. Every TCR library used approximately 3,700 ng of total RNA. UMIs that had a 6-nucleotide sample barcode were put in using template switching. TCRdb reprocessed the 5' RACE reads and reports one entry per CDR3 protein, with no DNA. This sample contains tens of thousands of distinct CDR3 sequences. This entry belongs to a study of monozygotic twins with inflammatory bowel disease. The study, taken as a whole, reports: It was not supported that a single strong signal or clonotype was associated with IBD.

This chain uses TRBV3-1 with TRBJ2-5; TCRdb's D call of TRBD2 is untestable without DNA. The sequence came from a human donor with ulcerative colitis or Crohn's disease, or a healthy co-twin of an affected twin (not recorded which). The sequenced sample consisted of blood. The CDR3: CASSHPSEETQYF.